This T cell receptor (beta chain) stems from a study of T cells after yellow fever vaccination (dated by TCRdb to between 2018 and 2021). As for the study more broadly: The SMART-Seq v4 Ultra Low Input RNA kit was used to prepare libraries from fractions with low cell numbers. The cohort comprised two healthy male donors, one aged 18 to 30 and one aged 30 to 40 years. To follow T-cell clones before and after both primary and booster YFV17D yellow fever vaccination, bulk TCR alpha and beta repertoires underwent longitudinal sequencing. Blood samples were taken at several timepoints before and after primary and secondary immunization, and bulk PBMC replicates and cell subsets were isolated.

Broad study findings and their caveats: Computational filtering was required because FACS-sorted repertoires could contain abundant contaminating clonotypes from the bulk population. Because only a couple of donors were included in the study, the extent to which the findings can be generalized is limited. A small fraction of clonotypes showed up in both the CD4 and CD8 compartments, probably as a result of convergent recombination. Most clones expanded after primary vaccination (almost 98% of CD4 and 70% to 90% of CD8) were re-detected after the booster, suggesting that broad memory maintenance occurred. The secondary T-cell response was found to be weaker but faster than the primary response, with a peak reached on day 5 rather than on day 15.

In the germline V gene (reference sequence), CDR1 corresponds to MNHEY and CDR2 to SMNVEV. Reading from cysteine to phenylalanine, the CDR3 counts 13 amino acids. Only the CDR3 region is kept as DNA, spanning 39 bases read in frame from base 1. The junction shows trimming of 5 bases on V and 2 bases on J, plus 10 bases between the germline ends. This clonotype was seen a few times. Its antigen is unknown. The sample holds no much larger clone one base away, and base qualities are not on file. The treatment or condition label here, explained by the study, means: live attenuated yellow fever vaccine strain. At every blood-draw timepoint, two biological replicates of bulk PBMCs were collected. A standard Ficoll-Paque protocol was used to isolate PBMCs from peripheral blood. TriZol was used to extract RNA from bulk PBMCs, CD4 and CD8 fractions, and dextramer-positive and dextramer-negative fractions. Sequencing relied on an Illumina NovaSeq 6000. TCR cDNA was synthesized by 5'RACE template switching, through which a universal primer site and unique molecular identifiers were introduced. cDNA synthesis was primed from both the TCR alpha and TCR beta constant segments. Library amplification involved two PCR steps, and the second step added sample barcodes and sequencing adapters. Sequencing of the libraries was done on either Illumina HiSeq 2500 (2x100 bp) or NovaSeq (2x150 bp). In the source study's methods: MIGEC handled demultiplexing of reads and collapsing into UMI consensus sequences, while MiXCR performed V(D)J alignment. Vaccine-responding clonotypes were identified with edgeR using replicate PBMC samples, with FDR below 0.01 and a log2 fold change above 5 up to day 15 being required. Bulk clonotypes were assigned CD4 or CD8 identity according to which sequenced CD4 or CD8 repertoire held them at higher abundance. The public reads were run again by TCRdb, first through fastp at Q25 and then through MiXCR, and only productive beta chains were kept. Every distinct CDR3 protein forms one entry, paired with its most common genes and DNA. The authors' filters were not applied to this entry. The table for this sample lists some 350,000 distinct CDR3 sequences; 4.1% of them were counted only once. The leading ten clones occupy 20% to 25% of the sample.

The TCR was taken from a young man who received the YFV17D yellow fever vaccine. The chain is made from TRBV27 and TRBJ2-7, with the D gene uncertain. Sample: PBMCs, taken 5 days after the yellow fever booster vaccination. The bases are TGTGCCAGCAGTACCAGGAGCCCCTACGAGCAGTACTTC. Translated, it gives CASSTRSPYEQYF.